Below are 4 T cell receptor beta chains sequenced from a single sample in a study of lung T cells in sarcoidosis with Löfgren's syndrome. TCRdb itself ran the reads through MiXCR, one entry per CDR3 protein. The repertoire holds 60,000 to 70,000 distinct CDR3 sequences, with less than 25% as singletons. Input material: CD4+ T cells from PBMCs. These receptors all stem from a human donor with sarcoidosis (Löfgren's syndrome or another form), or a control subject (not recorded which).

This clonotype was counted at least ten times. The chain combines TRBV28 with TRBJ1-5; no definite D call. Trimming took off 5 bases at V and 4 bases at J, with 12 bases between the two ends. CDR1 and CDR2 (germline): MDHEN, SYDVKM. The CDR3 is 14 residues long. CDR3 sequence: CASSARTVNQPQHF. CDR3 bases: TGTGCCAGCAGTGCACGGACCGTGAATCAGCCCCAGCATTTT.

This clonotype was seen repeatedly, ten times or more. The rearrangement links TRBV6-1 to TRBJ2-7; D may be TRBD1 (6 bases). The CDR3 sequence is 15 residues long. From germline, CDR1 is MNHNS and CDR2 SASEGT. The germline V and J ends were trimmed by 7 bases and 1 base, with 17 bases remaining between them. For the CDR3, the DNA is TGTGCCAGCAAAGGCCGACAGGATGCATCCTACGAGCAGTACTTC. As protein: CASKGRQDASYEQYF.

This clonotype turned up a few times. A read error is possible here, since a much larger clone lies one base away. CDR3 sequence: CASSPTSGSRSTGTQYF. The CDR3 DNA follows: TGTGCCAGCAGCCCGACTAGCGGGAGCCGTAGCACAGGTACGCAGTATTTT. The rearrangement joins TRBV27 to TRBJ2-3; 12 nucleotides align to TRBD2. Germline V CDR1 and CDR2: MNHEY, SMNVEV (reference sequence). The CDR3 totals 17 residues.

The table lists this clonotype with many counts. The chain uses TRBV28 and TRBJ1-1; possibly TRBD1 for D (5 bases). Trimming shortened V by 5 bases and J by 5 bases, and 9 bases separated the two germline ends. Germline V gives CDR1 MDHEN, CDR2 SYDVKM. The CDR3 sequence is 12 residues long. CDR3 bases: TGTGCCAGCAGTGTGGGGGGGACTGAAGCTTTCTTT. Encoded protein: CASSVGGTEAFF.